The T cell receptor (beta chain) described here comes from a study of T-cell reconstitution after alpha-beta-depleted transplantation in children. The germline gives CDR1 ENHRY, CDR2 SYGVKD. With 3 bases removed from V and 1 base from J, the gap between germline ends came to 9 bases. This CDR3 spans 14 amino acids. A library of TCRbeta sequences, prepared with unique molecular identifiers, was generated. TCRdb reanalysed the PCR reads using MiXCR and keeps one entry per CDR3 protein. The sample comprises about 190,000 distinct CDR3 sequences, less than 8% of which are singletons, and 3% rests with the top ten. This clonotype showed up many times.

The V and J genes are TRBV10-3 and TRBJ2-5, with D unclear. The sequences come from PBMCs from the stem cell graft donor, collected from the stem cell graft. The origin of this receptor is a human donor who donated a stem cell graft to a child with Wiskott-Aldrich syndrome. CDR3 sequence (DNA): TGTGCCATCAGTGATCAGAATTCCCAAGAGACCCAGTACTTC. This translates into CAISDQNSQETQYF.